Listed below are T cell receptor beta chains from one sample, sequenced in a study of shared clonotypes between healthy human individuals. Profiled with immunoSEQ multiplex PCR; TCRdb holds only in-frame clones, not every one. This table has around 1,900,000 clones, just under 95% appearing once. The sample comprised naive CD8+ T cells from PBMCs. The receptors originated from a young man in good health. Some clones in this sample may be carry-over from other donors' samples. Each CDR3 is given with its conserved first and last residue. Fields, in order: V gene, clone size, J gene, CDR3 protein. Expanded clones are given a class, and other clones once, few, many or no size at all.

TRBV9	-	TRBJ2-7	CASSSSGSGGPHEQYF
TRBV5-1	-	TRBJ2-1	CASATPGGRNEQFF
TRBV7-3	-	TRBJ1-1	CASSSRGDTEAFF
TRBV4-1	-	TRBJ2-1	CASRDIAGNYNEQFF
TRBV6-1	once	TRBJ1-2	CASSESAVNYGYTF
TRBV7-8	-	TRBJ2-2	CASSDKPGQTNTGELFF
TRBV10-3	-	TRBJ2-1	CAISESDLLAAIPYNEQFF
TRBV7-8	-	TRBJ2-1	CASSLDGGREFFEQFF
TRBV11-2	-	TRBJ1-2	CASSLMTAGGYTF
TRBV9	-	TRBJ1-2	CASSAPLGRYGYTF
TRBV6-5	-	TRBJ1-1	CASSYGGANTEAFF
TRBV4-3	-	TRBJ2-7	CASSQTPSKSLFSYEQYF
TRBV13	-	TRBJ2-1	CASSLRLAGDDEQFF
TRBV19	-	TRBJ2-7	CASTPGPAPTYEQYF
TRBV28	-	TRBJ1-1	CASSLANRVTEAFF
TRBV6-1	-	TRBJ1-4	CASRIFVGSNEKLFF
TRBV15	few	TRBJ2-7	CATSTGTGREQYF